The following is a TCR beta chain sequence with its context. V lost 1 base, J lost 0 bases, and 18 bases lay in between. The CDR3 covers 19 residues. CDR1 SGHTA and CDR2 FQGNSA come from the germline V gene. These data are taken from a study of blood T cell repertoires in COVID-19. The table came from immunoSEQ multiplex PCR; TCRdb's copy has only in-frame clones and leaves some out. This table has approximately 80,000 clones, approximately 78% appearing once. This receptor was identified in a human donor in a cohort sampled during active COVID-19. V gene TRBV7-2 combines with J gene TRBJ2-2; tentatively, D is TRBD2 (5 bases). The sample was peripheral blood. The chain's CDR3 is CASSLGGLRARSNTGELFF. The CDR3 DNA sequence: TGTGCCAGCAGCTTAGGTGGTCTGAGGGCGCGCTCGAACACCGGGGAGCTGTTTTTT.